The clone carrying this T cell receptor beta chain is classed as medium-sized. Its target is not known. The sample originates from a study of metastatic and nonmetastatic thyroid tumors. Turning to the study itself: Across peripheral blood and tumor or nodule tissue samples taken from malignant and benign thyroid patients, the repertoires were compared with one another.

Before thyroid surgery, none of the patients had received any treatment. In the authors' workflow: Researchers built a distant-metastasis classifier for papillary thyroid cancer that drew on CDR3 differences across clinicopathological groups. Via MiXCR, TCRdb re-called the PCR reads. The V and J calls here are based on TCRdb, not the publication. The table lists over 6,500 clones, under 30% of them singletons, with roughly 15% in the top ten. The CDR3 is made up of 14 amino acids. V shed 1 base and J shed 3 bases, with 10 bases lying between them. CDR1 is SGHTA and CDR2 is FQGNSA in the germline V gene. Study-level results: Reports indicated that malignant thyroid tumors showed significantly higher TCR beta diversity than benign nodules did, in blood and tumor.

The sequence was collected from a male donor with papillary thyroid cancer or a benign thyroid nodule (not recorded which). Some clones in this sample may be carry-over from other donors' samples. V usage is TRBV7-2 and J usage is TRBJ2-7; tentatively, D is TRBD2 (5 bases). The specimen was adjacent normal tissue. CDR3 loop: CASSLDPGIYEQYF. CDR3 nucleotides: TGTGCCAGCAGCTTAGATCCCGGGATCTACGAGCAGTACTTC.